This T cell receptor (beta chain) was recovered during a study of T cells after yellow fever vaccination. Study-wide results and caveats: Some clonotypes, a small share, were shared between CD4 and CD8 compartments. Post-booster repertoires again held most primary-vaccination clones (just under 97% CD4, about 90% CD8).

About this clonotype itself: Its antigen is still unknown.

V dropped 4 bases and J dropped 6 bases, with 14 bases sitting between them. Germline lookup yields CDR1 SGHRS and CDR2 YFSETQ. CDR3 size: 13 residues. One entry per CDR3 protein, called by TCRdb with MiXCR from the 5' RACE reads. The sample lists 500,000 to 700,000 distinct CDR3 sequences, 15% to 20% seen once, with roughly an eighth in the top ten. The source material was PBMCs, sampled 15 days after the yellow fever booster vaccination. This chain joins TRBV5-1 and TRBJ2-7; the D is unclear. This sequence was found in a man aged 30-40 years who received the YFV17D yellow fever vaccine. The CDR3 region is CASSPGGVREQYF. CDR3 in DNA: TGCGCCAGCAGCCCTGGTGGGGTTCGCGAGCAGTACTTC.